The clone carrying this T cell receptor (beta chain) was seen at least ten times. This specimen belongs to a study of CD8 T cells in ankylosing spondylitis. One entry per CDR3 protein, called by TCRdb with MiXCR from the 5' RACE reads. The table records some 87,000 distinct CDR3 sequences, 7.5% to 9% of them present only once. Trimming at V came to 3 bases and at J to 0 bases, leaving 7 bases not matched to a gene. This CDR3 is built from 17 residues. The sequenced sample consisted of blood, either unsorted or a sorted T cell fraction (not recorded which). The TCR sequence derives from a male donor with ankylosing spondylitis or in good health (not recorded which). The V gene is TRBV12-3 or TRBV12-4, the J gene TRBJ1-3; 8 bases are a match to TRBD1. CDR3 coding DNA: TGTGCCAGCAGTTTTAGGGGGACAGGAGTCTCTGGAAACACCATATATTTT. This gives the protein CASSFRGTGVSGNTIYF.